This is a list of T cell receptor beta chains from one sample in a study of blood T cell repertoires in COVID-19. Sequencing was performed with immunoSEQ multiplex PCR; in TCRdb, only in-frame clones are kept and a portion is missing. The data show some 100,000 clones, 81% seen once. The specimen sequenced was peripheral blood. The receptors derive from a man older than 75 with active or convalescent COVID-19. Each CDR3 is given with its conserved first and last residue. The D gene is left open where the match is weak. Size values are once, few and many counts, or a class for expanded clones, and some rows have none.

.,15,TRBJ2-7,TRBD1,TRBV3-1/TRBV3-2,TGTGCCAGCAGCCGCACCTGGGACAGCCGCTACGAGCAGTACTTC,CASSRTWDSRYEQYF
.,16,TRBJ2-7,TRBD2,TRBV11-2,TGTGCCAGCAGCACACCGGAGGGACTAGGATTCAACGAGCAGTACTTC,CASSTPEGLGFNEQYF
.,16,TRBJ1-3,.,TRBV9,TGTGCCAGCAGCGTAGGCGGGCGGCCTTCTGGAAACACCATATATTTT,CASSVGGRPSGNTIYF
.,15,TRBJ2-4,.,TRBV18,TGTGCCAGCTCACCAGACGGGGTAGCCAAAAACATTCAGTACTTC,CASSPDGVAKNIQYF
.,16,TRBJ2-7,.,TRBV14,TGTGCCAGCAGCCAAGGTTCTTTAAGAGGTTCCCACGGGCAGTACTTC,CASSQGSLRGSHGQYF
.,16,TRBJ2-3,TRBD2,TRBV7-2,TGTGCCAGCAGCTGGATACTAGCGGGAAACACAGATACGCAGTATTTT,CASSWILAGNTDTQYF
.,16,TRBJ2-4,.,TRBV5-1,TGCGCCAGCAGCTCAGGGTCAACCGGGCCCAAAAACATTCAGTACTTC,CASSSGSTGPKNIQYF
.,16,TRBJ1-2,TRBD1,TRBV4-1,TGCGCCAGCAGCCAGGGGTCCGGGACAGCGTCATATGGCTACACCTTC,CASSQGSGTASYGYTF
.,12,TRBJ2-2,.,TRBV19,TGTGCCAGTACCATAGGAGGCGGGGAGCTGTTTTTT,CASTIGGGELFF
.,12,TRBJ2-5,TRBD2,TRBV30,TGTGCCTGGTCGGGGGGGCAAGAGACCCAGTACTTC,CAWSGGQETQYF
.,14,TRBJ2-7,TRBD1,TRBV6-2/TRBV6-3,TGTGCCAGCAGTCCCGGGACAGCCCCCTACGAGCAGTACTTC,CASSPGTAPYEQYF
.,13,TRBJ1-1,.,TRBV3-1/TRBV3-2,TGTGCCAGCAGCCAGCTCAGGGACACTGAAGCTTTCTTT,CASSQLRDTEAFF
.,18,TRBJ1-1,.,TRBV10-3,TGTGCCATCAGTGAGTCGAACCCGGGAGGGTGGGTCGGGACTGAAGCTTTCTTT,CAISESNPGGWVGTEAFF
.,13,TRBJ1-5,TRBD1,TRBV29-1,TGCAGCGTTGTGGACAGGGTCAATCAGCCCCAGCATTTT,CSVVDRVNQPQHF
few,14,TRBJ1-3,.,TRBV28,TGTGCCAGCACCCCACCGGGAAGGGTGAACACCATATATTTT,CASTPPGRVNTIYF
few,12,TRBJ2-1,.,TRBV30,TGTGCCTGGAGTGTGACTCCGGGTGAGCAGTTCTTC,CAWSVTPGEQFF
.,15,TRBJ2-1,TRBD2,TRBV20-1,TGCAGTGCTAGTGATAGCGGGGGGGGTTACAATGAGCAGTTCTTC,CSASDSGGGYNEQFF
.,18,TRBJ2-2,TRBD2,TRBV2,TGTGCCAGCAGCCTTTTCGGACTAGCGGGGGCTAACACCGGGGAGCTGTTTTTT,CASSLFGLAGANTGELFF
.,16,TRBJ2-3,.,TRBV19,TGTGCCAGTAGTATAGGAAGTAGGGGGGGTTCGGGTACGCAGTATTTT,CASSIGSRGGSGTQYF
many,15,TRBJ2-7,TRBD1,TRBV6-5,TGTGCCAGCAGTTACTCGAACAGGGGCGACTACGAGCAGTACTTC,CASSYSNRGDYEQYF
.,13,TRBJ1-1,.,TRBV10-3,TGTGCCATCACCACAGGGTTGGGCACTGAAGCTTTCTTT,CAITTGLGTEAFF
.,18,TRBJ2-7,TRBD2,TRBV6-1,TGTGCCAGCAGTGTAGCCGGGACTAGCGGGGGGAGCTCCTACGAGCAGTACTTC,CASSVAGTSGGSSYEQYF
.,18,TRBJ1-4,TRBD1,TRBV15,TGTGCCACCAGCAGCCCCCCCCGGGACCGGGACAGGGGCGTAAAACTGTTTTTT,CATSSPPRDRDRGVKLFF
.,11,TRBJ2-1,TRBD1,TRBV29-1,TGCAGCGCGGACAGGGTCGATGAGCAGTTCTTC,CSADRVDEQFF
.,17,TRBJ2-3,.,TRBV7-8,TGTGCCAGCAGCTTAGGCGTAGCCCCCTCCCACACAGATACGCAGTATTTT,CASSLGVAPSHTDTQYF
.,12,TRBJ1-5,TRBD1,TRBV7-2,TGTGCCAGCAGCCCAGGGGGTCAGCCCCAGCATTTT,CASSPGGQPQHF
.,15,TRBJ2-7,.,TRBV7-9,TGTGCCAGCAGTCCTCCGAAACTAAGCTCCTACGAGCAGTACTTC,CASSPPKLSSYEQYF
.,17,TRBJ2-3,TRBD2,TRBV7-2,TGTGCCAGCAGCTCCCGGACTAGCGGGGGCAGCACAGATACGCAGTATTTT,CASSSRTSGGSTDTQYF
.,13,TRBJ1-5,.,TRBV7-2,TGTGCCAGCAGCCGGGTGGTTGATCAGCCCCAGCATTTT,CASSRVVDQPQHF
.,14,TRBJ2-1,.,TRBV5-4,TGTGCCAGCAGCCTCGACAGGTCCTACAATGAGCAGTTCTTC,CASSLDRSYNEQFF
few,18,TRBJ2-3,TRBD2,TRBV2,TGTGCCAGCAGTGTGGGGACTAGCGGGGGGGCCGGTACAGATACGCAGTATTTT,CASSVGTSGGAGTDTQYF
few,14,TRBJ2-7,.,TRBV11-2,TGTGCCAGCAGCCTCGCCGGCGGGATCTACGAGCAGTACTTC,CASSLAGGIYEQYF
.,15,TRBJ1-1,.,TRBV7-2,TGTGCCAGCAGCCCCTCCGGGGGGCTCGACACTGAAGCTTTCTTT,CASSPSGGLDTEAFF
.,14,TRBJ1-2,.,TRBV6-2/TRBV6-3,TGTGCCAGCAGTTACGAGGGCACCTTCTATGGCTACACCTTC,CASSYEGTFYGYTF
.,15,TRBJ2-2,TRBD2,TRBV15,TGTGCCACCAGTCGGGGGGGCTGGTCCACCGGGGAGCTGTTTTTT,CATSRGGWSTGELFF
.,14,TRBJ2-7,.,TRBV2,TGTGCCAGCAGTTCCGGGACTGGCTTGGACGAGCAGTACTTC,CASSSGTGLDEQYF
.,12,TRBJ1-2,TRBD1,TRBV6-4,TGTGCCAGCAGGGGACAGAACTATGGCTACACCTTC,CASRGQNYGYTF
.,15,TRBJ2-3,.,TRBV7-2,TGTGCCAGCAGTCTACTAATTACTAGCACAGATACGCAGTATTTT,CASSLLITSTDTQYF
few,16,TRBJ2-7,.,TRBV3-1/TRBV3-2,TGTGCCAGCAGCCAAGATTTAGCGGCCCTCGGGAGCGAGCAGTACTTC,CASSQDLAALGSEQYF
.,15,TRBJ1-2,.,TRBV6-6,TGTGCCAGCAGTTACTCGGCACAGCCTAACTATGGCTACACCTTC,CASSYSAQPNYGYTF
.,18,TRBJ1-2,TRBD1,TRBV14,TGTGCCAGCAGCCCGGGCATGGGACAGGGATTCGTTAACTATGGCTACACCTTC,CASSPGMGQGFVNYGYTF
.,16,TRBJ2-5,TRBD1,TRBV5-1,TGCGCCAGCAGCTCCGGGACAGGGGCCGGACAAGAGACCCAGTACTTC,CASSSGTGAGQETQYF
.,14,TRBJ2-7,TRBD1,TRBV4-2,TGTGCCAGCAGCCAAGGGGACAGCTCCTACGAGCAGTACTTC,CASSQGDSSYEQYF
.,14,TRBJ1-1,.,TRBV7-9,TGTGCCAGCGGAACCCGGGACATCGACACTGAAGCTTTCTTT,CASGTRDIDTEAFF
.,15,TRBJ2-2,TRBD2,TRBV6-1,TGTGCCAGCAGTGAAAAGCGGGGGGGCCCCGGGGAGCTGTTTTTT,CASSEKRGGPGELFF
.,20,TRBJ2-6,.,TRBV4-2,TGTGCCAGCAGCCAAGAAATGGTTCAGGGTGGAGTGGCTGGGGCCAACGTCCTGACTTTC,CASSQEMVQGGVAGANVLTF
.,15,TRBJ1-5,TRBD1,TRBV6-5,TGTGCCAGCAGTCTTGGACAGGGACGGAATCAGCCCCAGCATTTT,CASSLGQGRNQPQHF
.,16,TRBJ2-1,TRBD1,TRBV14,TGTGCCAGCAGCCAAATCGACAGGGGACCCGACAATGAGCAGTTCTTC,CASSQIDRGPDNEQFF